The 26 T cell receptor beta chains presented below share a single source sample, sequenced in a study of OX40 agonist ivuxolimab in advanced cancers. Sequenced by immunoSEQ multiplex PCR; TCRdb stores in-frame clones only, minus some. The table has approximately 60,000 clones, approximately 85% seen once; the top ten hold around 10%. This specimen consisted of CD4+ or CD8+ T cells sorted from blood, obtained in a trial of the OX40 agonist ivuxolimab. The source is an adult with an advanced solid tumor such as melanoma, head and neck, liver or kidney cancer.

The CDR3 protein is CASSLIGQISPSGANVLTF. CDR3 DNA sequence: TGTGCCAGCAGCCTCATTGGACAGATCTCACCATCTGGGGCCAACGTCCTGACTTTC. The chain has TRBV7-9 and TRBJ2-6, with a possible D match to TRBD1 (6 bases). V was cut by 5 bases and J by 1 base, with 21 bases left in between. Germline CDR1 SEHNR, CDR2 FQNEAQ (reference sequence). CDR3 length: 19 amino acids.

This chain links TRBV18 with TRBJ2-3; 11 bases fit TRBD2. Germline V lookup: CDR1 KGHSH, CDR2 LQKENI. The CDR3 length is 18 residues. Trimming at V came to 4 bases and at J to 2 bases, leaving 11 bases not matched to a gene. The chain's CDR3 is CASSLTLSGGAYTDTQYF. The DNA of the CDR3 is TGTGCCAGCTCACTTACCCTTAGCGGGGGGGCTTACACAGATACGCAGTATTTT.

V gene TRBV6-5 combines with J gene TRBJ1-4, with a weak D call TRBD1 (5 bases). The CDR3 sequence is 15 residues long. CDR1 is MNHEY, CDR2 SVGAGI, per germline. V was cut by 6 bases and J by 8 bases, with 19 bases left in between. The CDR3 DNA follows: TGTGCCAGCAGAAATGACAGAGGGGTACACGAAAAACTGTTTTTT. Translation: CASRNDRGVHEKLFF.

The rearrangement joins TRBV9 to TRBJ1-1; 7 bases are shared with TRBD1. V dropped 4 bases and J dropped 4; count of bases not matched to a gene: 7. Germline CDR1 reads SGDLS; CDR2 reads YYNGEE. This CDR3 is 14 amino acids long. CDR3 DNA: TGTGCCAGCAGCCCCCCCCGACAGGGCACTGAAGCTTTCTTT. Its translation is CASSPPRQGTEAFF.

The V and J genes are TRBV19 and TRBJ2-1; D might be TRBD2 (6 bases). The CDR3 is 14 residues long. The germline gives CDR1 LNHDA, CDR2 SQIVND (reference sequence). The germline V and J ends were trimmed by 8 bases and 0 bases, with 11 bases remaining between them. The CDR3 nucleotides read TGTGCCAGTGGATTAGCGGCCTCCTACAATGAGCAGTTCTTC. Its protein is CASGLAASYNEQFF.

The V gene is TRBV27, the J gene TRBJ2-3; 7 bases map to TRBD2. There are 15 residues in the CDR3. CDR1 is MNHEY and CDR2 is SMNVEV in the germline V gene (reference sequence). V lost 4 bases, J lost 2 bases, and 6 bases stayed unmatched. The CDR3 here is CASSSRDYLTDTQYF. In DNA, the CDR3 is TGTGCCAGCAGTTCCCGGGACTACCTCACAGATACGCAGTATTTT.

The chain is built from TRBV9 and TRBJ1-4; TRBD1 matches 9 bases. Germline CDR1 reads SGDLS; CDR2 reads YYNGEE. This CDR3 is built from 14 residues. The ends lost 4 bases at V and 5 bases at J; junction bases unmatched: 3. The CDR3 sequence: CASSSGTGNEKLFF. The CDR3, as DNA: TGTGCCAGCAGCTCCGGGACAGGGAATGAAAAACTGTTTTTT. The variable domain in full, with the rest retrieved from reference TRBV9 and TRBJ1-4, is DSGVTQTPKHLITATGQRVTLRCSPRSGDLSVYWYQQSLDQGLQFLIQYYNGEERAKGNILERFSAQQFPDLHSELNLSSLELGDSALYFCASSSGTGNEKLFFGSGTQLSVL.

CDR3 residues: CASSLVSVGEQYV. Written as DNA, the CDR3 is TGTGCCAGCAGCTTAGTATCAGTGGGCGAGCAGTACGTC. This rearrangement joins TRBV7-8 to TRBJ2-7; no definite D call. The germline CDR1 and CDR2 sequences are SGHVS and FQNEAQ. This CDR3 is 13 amino acids long. Trimming stripped 1 base from V and 6 bases from J, with 10 bases between.

This clone occurred once. The chain links TRBV13 to TRBJ1-6; no clear D gene. Germline V lookup: CDR1 PRHDT, CDR2 FYEKMQ (reference sequence). With 4 bases removed from V and 9 bases from J, the gap between germline ends came to 19 bases. There are 16 residues in the CDR3. CDR3 DNA: TGTGCCAGCAGCTCCTGGACGGAGGGAGGCTTTTCACCCCTCCACTTT. Its translation is CASSSWTEGGFSPLHF.

This sequence joins TRBV5-4 and TRBJ1-6; the D gene is possibly TRBD1 (5 bases). Between the trimmed V and J ends, which lost 3 bases and 10 bases, there was a span of 20 bases. Germline-derived CDR1 and CDR2 are SGHNT and YYREEE (reference sequence). This CDR3 contains 16 residues. The CDR3 loop reads CASSSPQGPQGSPLHF. CDR3 bases: TGTGCCAGCAGCTCACCTCAGGGTCCGCAAGGCTCACCCCTCCACTTT.

This rearrangement joins TRBV6-1 to TRBJ2-7; 8 bases match TRBD2. Germline CDR1 is MNHNS and CDR2 is SASEGT. The CDR3 loop spans 13 amino acids. Germline trimming cut 7 bases from V and 2 bases from J; bases unmatched to any gene: 4. CDR3 sequence reads: CASTSGGPYEQYV. The CDR3 DNA reads TGTGCCAGCACCTCGGGGGGGCCCTACGAGCAGTACGTC.

The CDR3 protein is CASSPRGEGSRKTIYEQYF. The CDR3 bases are TGTGCCAGCTCACCAAGAGGAGAGGGGTCTAGGAAAACCATTTACGAGCAGTACTTC. The rearrangement joins TRBV18 to TRBJ2-7; D assignment may be TRBD1 or TRBD2 (5 bases each). The CDR3 is 19 residues long. Trimming removed 2 bases from V and 4 bases from J, with 27 bases in between. The germline gives CDR1 KGHSH, CDR2 LQKENI. The full variable domain, rest sourced from reference TRBV18 and TRBJ2-7, is NAGVMQNPRHLVRRRGQEARLRCSPMKGHSHVYWYRQLPEEGLKFMVYLQKENIIDESGMPKERFSAEFPKEGPSILRIQQVVRGDSAAYFCASSPRGEGSRKTIYEQYFGPGTRLTVT.

The chain combines TRBV18 with TRBJ2-7, with D possibly being TRBD1 (6 bases). The CDR3 loop spans 13 amino acids. Trimming took 3 bases from V and 0 from J, leaving 6 bases between them. The germline gives CDR1 KGHSH, CDR2 LQKENI. This CDR3 is CASSPDSSYEQYV. DNA for the CDR3: TGTGCCAGCTCACCGGACAGCTCCTACGAGCAGTACGTC.

The chain combines TRBV5-4 with TRBJ1-3; the D is unclear. The CDR3 has 17 amino acids. CDR1 and CDR2 from the germline V gene are SGHNT and YYREEE (reference sequence). Trimming pared 4 bases from V and 3 bases from J, leaving 20 bases between. CDR3 protein: CASSQFPRSGNGNTIYF. Written as DNA, the CDR3 is TGTGCCAGCAGCCAATTCCCGCGTTCTGGGAATGGAAACACCATATATTTT.

The CDR3 sequence: CASSLTNTEAFF. CDR3 DNA: TGTGCCAGCAGCTTGACGAACACTGAAGCTTTCTTT. This sequence joins TRBV7-9 and TRBJ1-1, with D unresolved. CDR1 is SEHNR, CDR2 FQNEAQ, per germline (reference sequence). Trimming shortened V by 3 bases and J by 1 base, and 3 bases separated the two germline ends. This CDR3 comprises 12 residues.

This clone is deemed medium-sized (0.01 to 0.1%). The CDR3 protein is CASREGWGEAFF. CDR3 nucleotide sequence: TGTGCCAGCAGAGAAGGGTGGGGAGAGGCTTTCTTT. This chain links TRBV11-2 with TRBJ1-1; no clear D. CDR1 SGHAT and CDR2 FQNNGV come from the germline V gene. Trimming took 6 bases from V and 11 from J, leaving 16 bases between them. There are 12 residues in the CDR3.

V is TRBV29-1 and J is TRBJ2-1; D call uncertain. V lost 2 bases, J lost 8 bases, and 13 bases lay in between. CDR1 and CDR2 from the germline V gene are SQVTM and ANQGSEA. The CDR3 extends over 13 amino acids. This chain's CDR3 is CSVELGATDEQFF. The CDR3 DNA is TGCAGCGTTGAACTAGGAGCGACCGATGAGCAGTTCTTC.

The genes are TRBV28 and TRBJ2-1; 7 bases are shared with TRBD1. Trimming at V came to 5 bases and at J to 4 bases, leaving 2 bases not matched to a gene. CDR1 and CDR2 (germline): MDHEN, SYDVKM. This CDR3 spans 13 amino acids. The CDR3 DNA reads as TGTGCCAGCAGTCAGACAGGGTACAATGAGCAGTTCTTC. As protein: CASSQTGYNEQFF.

V and J are TRBV4-1 and TRBJ2-1, with 10 bases that match TRBD2. The CDR3 has 17 amino acids. The J segment lost 10 bases and the V segment lost 0 bases, leaving 12 bases of the junction unmatched. Germline CDR1 MGHRA, CDR2 YSYEKL. In DNA form, the CDR3 reads TGCGCCAGCAGCCAAGATTTCAGCGGGAGGGCTATTGGGGAGCAGTTCTTC. Translation: CASSQDFSGRAIGEQFF.

The chain is built from TRBV6-5 and TRBJ1-1, with unresolved D. Trimming removed 6 bases from V and 4 bases from J, with 12 bases in between. Germline CDR1 and CDR2: MNHEY and SVGAGI. This CDR3 comprises 13 residues. CDR3 nucleotide sequence: TGTGCCAGCAGGGGCGGAACGAGCACTGAAGCTTTCTTT. Amino acids: CASRGGTSTEAFF.

There are a few counts of this clone. J is TRBJ2-7 and V is TRBV7-2; 8 nucleotides match TRBD1. Germline values: CDR1 SGHTA, CDR2 FQGNSA. V lost 0 bases to trimming and J lost 6 bases; unmatched junction nucleotides: 4. The CDR3 spans 14 residues. The DNA for the CDR3 is TGTGCCAGCAGCTTAGCGTCCCAGGGGGCCGAGCAGTACTTC. Residues: CASSLASQGAEQYF.

The V gene is TRBV11-2, the J gene TRBJ1-4; D is ambiguous. Germline CDR1 is SGHAT and CDR2 is FQNNGV. Trimming cost V 6 bases and J 5 bases, with 13 bases left between them. The CDR3 is made up of 14 amino acids. The CDR3 region is CASSFWVQNEKLFF. The CDR3 DNA reads TGTGCCAGCAGTTTCTGGGTCCAAAATGAAAAACTGTTTTTT. Supplemented by reference TRBV11-2 and TRBJ1-4, the full variable domain reads EAGVAQSPRYKIIEKRQSVAFWCNPISGHATLYWYQQILGQGPKLLIQFQNNGVVDDSQLPKDRFSAERLKGVDSTLKIQPAKLEDSAVYLCASSFWVQNEKLFFGSGTQLSVL.

The genes are TRBV2 and TRBJ2-7; the D gene is possibly TRBD2 (6 bases). Germline V lookup: CDR1 SNHLY, CDR2 FYNNEI. This CDR3 has 17 residues. The V and J ends lost 0 bases and 3 bases respectively, with 18 bases between them. CDR3 sequence reads: CASSEAMFGGDRYEQYF. DNA for the CDR3: TGTGCCAGCAGTGAAGCAATGTTCGGAGGGGATCGCTACGAGCAGTACTTC.

The rearrangement links TRBV4-1 to TRBJ2-2; TRBD1 is a possible D gene (5 bases). The germline V gene has CDR1 MGHRA and CDR2 YSYEKL. The CDR3 totals 12 residues. V lost 5 bases and J 13 bases, leaving 14 bases between the germline ends. As DNA, the CDR3 is TGCGCCAGCAGCGTCCTTAAGCAGGGGCTGTTTTTT. Translating it yields CASSVLKQGLFF.

This rearrangement joins TRBV9 to TRBJ2-7; D perhaps matches TRBD2 (6 bases). This CDR3 is built from 15 residues. Germline-derived CDR1 and CDR2 are SGDLS and YYNGEE. The V end lost 0 bases, the J end lost 3 bases, and 13 bases lay between the germline ends. The CDR3 loop reads CASSVAASELYEQYF. CDR3 in DNA: TGTGCCAGCAGCGTAGCGGCTAGCGAGCTCTACGAGCAGTACTTC.

The CDR3 spells CASSNRLAGGDQETQYF. Written as DNA, the CDR3 is TGCGCCAGCAGCAACAGACTAGCGGGGGGTGACCAAGAGACCCAGTACTTC. The chain uses TRBV5-1 and TRBJ2-5; 13 positions match TRBD2. The V and J ends lost 4 bases and 0 bases, in that order; junction bases with no gene match: 6. This CDR3 region has 17 residues. Germline CDR1 is SGHRS and CDR2 is YFSETQ. Full variable domain (outside the CDR3, taken from reference TRBV5-1 and TRBJ2-5): KAGVTQTPRYLIKTRGQQVTLSCSPISGHRSVSWYQQTPGQGLQFLFEYFSETQRNKGNFPGRFSGRQFSNSRSEMNVSTLELGDSALYLCASSNRLAGGDQETQYFGPGTRLLVL.